There are a few counts of the clone carrying this TCR beta chain. This entry is derived from a study of regulatory T cells in long-lasting Graves disease. The germline V gene encodes CDR1 MNHEY and CDR2 SVGEGT. V dropped 0 bases and J dropped 7 bases, with 16 bases sitting between them. The CDR3 is 16 residues long. With iRepertoire HTBI primers and Arm-PCR of CDR3 regions, TCR beta libraries were built. From the multiplex PCR reads, TCRdb called clonotypes with MiXCR, one entry per CDR3 protein. The sample shows 500,000 to 700,000 distinct CDR3 sequences, 15% to 20% of them seen only once. The time point was: newly diagnosed GD, antithyroid drugs for less than 3 months. PBMC RNA served as the TCR library source. These data were likewise used in another study, on T cells in Graves' hyperthyroidism and ophthalmopathy.

The sequencing here drew on peripheral blood mononuclear cells (PBMCs), taken at new diagnosis, from a patient treated with antithyroid drugs. The V gene is TRBV6-2 or TRBV6-3, the J gene TRBJ2-1; D could derive from TRBD1 or TRBD2 (6 bases each). The clonotype comes from a woman younger than 45 with Graves disease. CDR3 loop: CASSYSGGLGGNEQFF. The CDR3 coding sequence is TGTGCCAGCAGTTACTCCGGGGGCCTTGGTGGGAATGAGCAGTTCTTC.